This entry describes one TCR beta chain. The antigen is not known. This entry comes from a study of T-cell reconstitution after alpha-beta-depleted transplantation in children. CDR1 SGHTA and CDR2 FQGTGA come from the germline V gene. V trimming: 5 bases; J trimming: 11 bases; junction bases outside the gene matches: 13. The CDR3 loop spans 17 amino acids. Study-wide results and caveats: A year post-transplant, T-cell counts and diversity derived mostly from newly produced T cells. The origin of alpha-beta T cells about two months after transplant was reportedly several hundred expanded graft clones. The origin of high day-60 TCRbeta diversity in some patients lay in surviving recipient T cells and thymic progenitors.

The TCRbeta library was prepared with unique molecular identifiers. TCRdb re-derived calls from the PCR reads in MiXCR, one entry per CDR3 protein. The sample carries about 980,000 distinct CDR3 sequences, roughly 31% recorded once. The chain links TRBV7-3 to TRBJ2-6; 12 nucleotides line up with TRBD1. Material: PBMCs, mostly from graft donor cells, obtained 360 days after TCRalphabeta/CD19-depleted stem cell transplant. This clonotype originated in a boy under two years old who had a stem cell transplant for SCID, so the T cells may come from the graft donor. This chain's CDR3 is CASSPHRVGTGGYVLTF. DNA of the CDR3: TGTGCCAGCAGCCCGCACCGGGTCGGGACAGGGGGCTACGTCCTGACTTTC.